This TCR beta chain was sequenced in a study of blood T cell repertoires in COVID-19. Study context: Sample material is recorded as cDNA or gDNA derived from T cells, B-cell-depleted T cells, or PBMCs.

The authors' processing: Amplification with reference gene primers provided the estimates of nucleated cell counts. Measured with immunoSEQ multiplex PCR; TCRdb has only the in-frame clones, and not every one. The V and J calls and clone size were taken over from that table, and D and trimming were inferred from the DNA. The sample contains approximately 200,000 clones, 80% to 90% of which appear only once. Germline CDR1 and CDR2: MGHDK and SYGVNS. Trimming removed 4 bases from V and 4 bases from J; junction bases left unmatched: 3. CDR3 length: 15 amino acids. This chain uses TRBV25-1 with TRBJ2-6; TRBD1 matches 8 bases. Source material: peripheral blood. The clonotype was recovered from a human donor with active or convalescent COVID-19. The donor label of this sample is uncertain. In DNA, the CDR3 is TGTGCCAGCAGTGGACAGGGGCGCGGGGCCAACGTCCTGACTTTC. Translated: CASSGQGRGANVLTF.